The clone carrying this TCR beta chain was recorded a few times. Its antigen remains unknown. V was pared by 2 bases and J by 1 base, with 11 bases between. The CDR3 spans 16 residues. Per the germline V gene, CDR1 is KGHSH and CDR2 is LQKENI. This sample stems from a study of response to subunit inactivated influenza vaccine. Points from the study as a whole: Seasonal influenza vaccination, on each occasion, was suggested by the authors to recruit few new T cells.

TCRdb reprocessed the RT-PCR reads with MiXCR, giving one entry per CDR3 protein. The sample has 860,000 or so distinct CDR3 sequences, about 20% seen once; the top ten hold around 9.6%. V and J are TRBV18 and TRBJ2-2; D is uncertain. The sample consisted of PBMCs from blood, taken 4 to 6 days after vaccination. This receptor was obtained from a man aged 50 or older who received an inactivated influenza vaccine. The DNA for the CDR3 is TGTGCCAGCTCACCAGCTCTCTCTCAGAACACCGGGGAGCTGTTTTTT. Its translation is CASSPALSQNTGELFF.